The 20 T cell receptor beta chains below were found in one sample sequenced in a study of blood T cells in healthy people across ages. Next came a second PCR, run for about 7 to 12 cycles, which used a sample-barcoded 5' primer along with a J-beta primer mix. TCRdb re-derived calls from the 5' RACE reads in MiXCR, one entry per CDR3 protein. The sample carries some 760,000 distinct CDR3 sequences, about 25% recorded once. The sample also formed part of further work on T cells of mothers and their children.

The sample consisted of blood. Receptor source: a boy aged 5-17 years in good health.

The gene calls are TRBV27 and TRBJ1-4; TRBD1 matches 8 bases. CDR1 is MNHEY and CDR2 is SMNVEV in the germline V gene (reference sequence). With 9 bases clipped from V and 3 bases from J, the junction kept 3 bases outside the gene matches. The CDR3 is made up of 13 amino acids. The CDR3 spells CARTGGPNEKLFF. CDR3 nucleotides: TGTGCCAGAACAGGGGGGCCTAATGAAAAACTGTTTTTT.

This clonotype has only a few counts. Sequence at one end of the junction differs from germline and may be a read error. CDR3 residues: CASRSTGTYGQYF. In nucleotides, the CDR3 is TGTGCCAGCAGGTCTACAGGGACCTACGGGCAGTACTTC. The chain has TRBV11-2 and TRBJ2-7, with D possibly matching TRBD1 (6 bases). CDR3 length equals 13 residues. The germline V gene has CDR1 SGHAT and CDR2 FQNNGV.

This clonotype was observed a handful of times. The rearrangement joins TRBV5-1 to TRBJ2-5; the D gene is possibly TRBD2 (5 bases). V lost 4 bases, J lost 6 bases, and 19 bases lay in between. The CDR3 runs 15 residues. Germline loops: CDR1 SGHRS, CDR2 YFSETQ. The CDR3 sequence: CASSEGGGTEKTQYF. The CDR3 coding sequence is TGCGCCAGCAGCGAAGGAGGCGGTACTGAGAAGACCCAGTACTTC. The variable domain in full, completed from reference TRBV5-1 and TRBJ2-5, reads KAGVTQTPRYLIKTRGQQVTLSCSPISGHRSVSWYQQTPGQGLQFLFEYFSETQRNKGNFPGRFSGRQFSNSRSEMNVSTLELGDSALYLCASSEGGGTEKTQYFGPGTRLLVL.

V is TRBV12-3 or TRBV12-4 and J is TRBJ1-5; maybe TRBD1 (5 bases). The CDR3 is 13 amino acids. Trimming left V 6 bases short and J 4 bases short, with 10 bases between. CDR3 sequence reads: CASSQQENQPQHF. The CDR3 nucleotides are TGTGCCAGCAGCCAACAGGAAAATCAGCCCCAGCATTTT.

This clonotype was seen only a few times. V usage is TRBV7-9 and J usage is TRBJ1-6, with 8 bases that match TRBD1. The CDR3 sequence is 14 residues long. Trimming removed 5 bases from V and 7 bases from J; junction bases left unmatched: 4. Germline V lookup: CDR1 SEHNR, CDR2 FQNEAQ (reference sequence). CDR3 loop: CASSPTGENSPLHF. The CDR3 region has the DNA TGTGCCAGCAGCCCGACAGGGGAAAATTCACCCCTCCACTTT.

The chain recombines TRBV12-3 or TRBV12-4 with TRBJ1-5, with 10 bases matching TRBD1. The CDR3 covers 15 residues. The V segment lost 6 bases and the J segment 4 bases; nucleotides outside the gene matches: 6. CDR3 region: CASSGTGEENQPQHF. CDR3 DNA sequence: TGTGCCAGCAGCGGGACAGGGGAGGAGAATCAGCCCCAGCATTTT.

The CDR3, as DNA: TGTGCCAGCAGCTTATTAACCGACACCGGGGAGCTGTTTTTT. This translates into CASSLLTDTGELFF. The chain links TRBV7-9 to TRBJ2-2, with D uncertain. CDR1 is SEHNR, CDR2 FQNEAQ, per germline (reference sequence). The CDR3 sequence is 14 residues long. The V gene lost 2 bases and the J gene lost 3 bases, with 7 bases spanning the gap.

The CDR3 DNA sequence: TGCGCCAGCAGCCCCCTGCGGTTAGCGGGGACTCACAATGAGCAGTTCTTC. Translating it yields CASSPLRLAGTHNEQFF. The rearrangement uses TRBV4-3 and TRBJ2-1, with 8 bases fitting TRBD2. Per germline, CDR1 LGHNA and CDR2 YSLEER. Trimming removed 4 bases from V and 5 bases from J; junction bases left unmatched: 13. CDR3 length equals 17 residues.

The chain employs TRBV7-3 and TRBJ1-2; D possibly corresponds to TRBD1 (5 bases). V lost 0 bases and J lost 0, with 17 bases in between. This CDR3 spans 18 amino acids. Looked up from germline, CDR1 is SGHTA and CDR2 is FQGTGA. CDR3 in DNA: TGTGCCAGCAGCTTAACAGGGGCTCGACGAGGCTCTAACTATGGCTACACCTTC. Translating gives CASSLTGARRGSNYGYTF.

J is TRBJ1-5 and V is TRBV7-3, with D perhaps TRBD1 (6 bases). V was shortened by 4 bases and J by 16 bases, with 17 bases between the two germline ends. This CDR3 region has 12 residues. Per germline, CDR1 SGHTA and CDR2 FQGTGA. CDR3 in amino acids: CASSSTDTGQHF. The CDR3 DNA sequence: TGTGCCAGCAGCTCAACGGACACGGGACAACATTTT.

This clonotype was detected a few times. V gene TRBV7-9 combines with J gene TRBJ2-5; 7 bases match TRBD2. CDR1 is SEHNR, CDR2 FQNEAQ, per germline (reference sequence). V was clipped by 1 base and J by 5 bases; unmatched bases: 7. This CDR3 region has 15 residues. In DNA, the CDR3 is TGTGCCAGCAGCTTAGGTGGCGGGAGTAGTGAGACCCAGTACTTC. Residues: CASSLGGGSSETQYF.

J is TRBJ2-5 and V is TRBV4-1; 11 bases map to TRBD2. The CDR3 has 16 residues. CDR1 is MGHRA and CDR2 is YSYEKL in the germline V gene. V was clipped by 2 bases and J by 4 bases; unmatched bases: 6. The CDR3 DNA follows: TGCGCCAGCAGCCAAACTAGCGGGAGTATGGCAGAGACCCAGTACTTC. Translated: CASSQTSGSMAETQYF.

There are a few counts of this clonotype. J is TRBJ2-5 and V is TRBV19; 9 positions agree with TRBD1. V was pared by 4 bases and J by 5 bases, with 11 bases of the junction left unmatched. CDR3 length: 16 residues. Per the germline V gene, CDR1 is LNHDA and CDR2 is SQIVND (reference sequence). This chain's CDR3 is CASSSLDRGIPETQYF. CDR3 DNA: TGTGCCAGTAGTAGTCTGGACAGGGGAATCCCTGAGACCCAGTACTTC.

This sequence joins TRBV28 and TRBJ1-2; 11 nucleotides agree with TRBD1. CDR1 is MDHEN, CDR2 SYDVKM, per germline. The CDR3 is 15 residues long. V was pared by 6 bases and J by 6 bases, with 9 bases of the junction left unmatched. CDR3: CASRPSGTGGNGYTF. In DNA form, the CDR3 reads TGTGCCAGCAGGCCTTCCGGGACAGGGGGAAATGGCTACACCTTC.

V and J are TRBV2 and TRBJ2-1, with 9 bases that match TRBD1. V was clipped by 8 bases and J by 5 bases; unmatched bases: 7. Looked up from germline, CDR1 is SNHLY and CDR2 is FYNNEI. This CDR3 has 14 amino acids. The CDR3 nucleotides are TGTGCCAGCCGCGCGGGACAGGGCAACAATGAGCAGTTCTTC. The encoded protein is CASRAGQGNNEQFF.

This sequence joins TRBV6-5 and TRBJ2-7, with 8 bases fitting TRBD2. Trimming removed 8 bases from V and 1 base from J; junction bases left unmatched: 10. The CDR3 is 15 amino acids. Germline V gene lookup returns CDR1 MNHEY and CDR2 SVGAGI. CDR3 coding DNA: TGTGCCAGCGGCCGGGGGCTAGCGGGTTCCTACGAGCAGTACTTC. Protein sequence: CASGRGLAGSYEQYF.

The gene calls are TRBV28 and TRBJ2-5; D may be TRBD2 (5 bases). The DNA end is a closer match to TRBJ2-1, so the J assignment may be wrong. Germline CDR1 MDHEN, CDR2 SYDVKM. CDR3 size: 14 residues. The CDR3 nucleotides are TGTGCCAGCAGTTTAAGGCCCCATGGAGGTGAGCAGTTCTTC. This codes for CASSLRPHGGEQFF.

The J gene is TRBJ2-5, the V gene TRBV6-5; TRBD2 is a possible D gene (5 bases). The germline gives CDR1 MNHEY, CDR2 SVGAGI. The CDR3 extends over 12 amino acids. The V end lost 11 bases, the J end lost 2 bases, and 12 bases lay between the germline ends. The DNA of the CDR3 is TGTGCCGTAAGAGGGCGTCAAGAGACCCAGTACTTC. It yields the protein CAVRGRQETQYF.

The chain couples TRBV7-6 to TRBJ2-7; 12 bases align to TRBD1. Trimming removed 1 base from V and 6 bases from J; junction bases left unmatched: 4. The CDR3 runs to 15 residues. The germline V gene has CDR1 SGHVS and CDR2 FNYEAQ. CDR3 sequence: CASSLVGQGASEQYF. The CDR3 DNA reads as TGTGCCAGCAGCTTAGTGGGACAGGGGGCCAGCGAGCAGTACTTC.

This clonotype was found a few times. The chain recombines TRBV5-1 with TRBJ1-1; no clear D gene. Germline CDR1 and CDR2: SGHRS and YFSETQ. This CDR3 spans 13 amino acids. The ends were cut back, 1 base at V and 4 bases at J, with 8 bases in the middle. The CDR3 DNA reads as TGCGCCAGCAGCTTGAAGGGATTCACTGAAGCTTTCTTT. It translates to CASSLKGFTEAFF.